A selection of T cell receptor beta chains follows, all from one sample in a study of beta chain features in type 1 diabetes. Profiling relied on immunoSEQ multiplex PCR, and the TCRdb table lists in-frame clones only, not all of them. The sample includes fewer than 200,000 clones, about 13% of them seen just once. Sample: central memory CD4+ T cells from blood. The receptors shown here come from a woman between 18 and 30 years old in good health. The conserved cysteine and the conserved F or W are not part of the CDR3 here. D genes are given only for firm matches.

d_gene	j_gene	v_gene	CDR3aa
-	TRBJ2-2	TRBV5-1	ASSLRTANTGELF
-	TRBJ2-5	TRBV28	ASSSTGVETQY
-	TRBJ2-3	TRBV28	ASSLSEGGSADTQY
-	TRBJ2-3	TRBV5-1	ASSRDSVSTDTQY
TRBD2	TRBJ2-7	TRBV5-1	ASSSTSGSYEQY
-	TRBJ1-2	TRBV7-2	ASSLSQGNYGYT
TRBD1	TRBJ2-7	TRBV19	ASSGTGELEQY
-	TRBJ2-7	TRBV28	ASSPGDSYEQY
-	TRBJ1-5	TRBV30	AWSMDSTQPQH
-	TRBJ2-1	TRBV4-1	ASSQDGSMYQQF
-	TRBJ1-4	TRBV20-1	SAGRDEKLF
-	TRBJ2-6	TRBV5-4	ASSRRDKPGANVLT
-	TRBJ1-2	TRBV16	ASSQSRTANYGYT
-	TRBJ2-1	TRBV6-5	ASSYNTALEEF
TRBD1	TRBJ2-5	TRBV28	ASSNPGQGVQETQY
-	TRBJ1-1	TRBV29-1	SVGVGVVNTEAF
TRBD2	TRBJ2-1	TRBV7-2	ASSSVAGGPQF
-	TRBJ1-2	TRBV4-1	ASSQPTRDTRGYT
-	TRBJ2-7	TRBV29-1	SVEENSYEQY
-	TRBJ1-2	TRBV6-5	ASRTTQGTGYT
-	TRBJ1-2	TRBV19	ASSNRAALSYGYT
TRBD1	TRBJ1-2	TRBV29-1	SVTGGQGYT
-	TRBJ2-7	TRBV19	ASSGGPVASYEQY
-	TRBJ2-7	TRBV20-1	SAQVNEQY
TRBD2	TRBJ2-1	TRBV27	ASSLFLAGGRDEQF
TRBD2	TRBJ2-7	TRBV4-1	ASSQVGTSAHEQY
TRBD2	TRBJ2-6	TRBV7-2	ASSLGLAGGS
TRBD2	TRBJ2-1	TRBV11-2	ASSLGLAGVDEQF
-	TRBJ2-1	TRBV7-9	ASSPQGDEQF
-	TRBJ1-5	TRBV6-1	ASSGSGDVGWGNQPQH
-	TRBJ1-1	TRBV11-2	ASTSQGLGNTEAF
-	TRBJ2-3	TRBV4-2	ASSQVIRTDTQY